These 23 T cell receptor beta chains came from one sample sequenced in a study of T cells of healthy individuals. TCRdb itself ran the 5' RACE reads through MiXCR, one entry per CDR3 protein. This table has around 83,000 distinct CDR3 sequences, more than 5% appearing once. These receptors were collected from a female donor in good health.

This clonotype has ten or more counts. The chain is built from TRBV20-1 and TRBJ2-1; TRBD1 aligns across 7 bases. J lost 6 bases, V lost 0 bases, and 8 bases had no gene match. CDR1 is DFQATT, CDR2 SNEGSKA, per germline (reference sequence). CDR3 length: 15 amino acids. The DNA for the CDR3 is TGCAGTGCTAGAGAGGGGACAGTAGTAAGCAATGAGCAGTTCTTC. The encoded protein is CSAREGTVVSNEQFF.

In DNA, the CDR3 is TGCGCCAGCAGTGAGTCCCGGGGACTAGCGGGAGGGCCCGTTTTGGAGACCCAGTACTTC. It encodes CASSESRGLAGGPVLETQYF. This chain joins TRBV10-2 and TRBJ2-5; 16 bases align to TRBD2. V lost 0 bases and J lost 5; bases outside the gene matches: 12. Germline V lookup: CDR1 WSHSY, CDR2 SAAADI. The CDR3 is made up of 20 amino acids.

This clonotype was counted ten times or more. This chain links TRBV29-1 with TRBJ2-1; D is possibly TRBD2 (6 bases). The germline V and J ends were trimmed by 7 bases and 0 bases, with 10 bases remaining between them. The germline V gene encodes CDR1 SQVTM and CDR2 ANQGSEA. The CDR3 is made up of 13 amino acids. The CDR3 DNA sequence: TGCAGCGCACTAGCTAGCTCCTACAATGAGCAGTTCTTC. It translates to CSALASSYNEQFF.

This clonotype was detected ten times or more. CDR3 in DNA: TGTGCCAGCAGTTTAGGAGGGGTCGAGCAGTACTTC. Encoded protein: CASSLGGVEQYF. The chain recombines TRBV28 with TRBJ2-7; TRBD2 is a possible D gene (6 bases). The CDR3 loop spans 12 amino acids. V lost 2 bases to trimming and J lost 6 bases, with 8 bases between them. Germline V CDR1 and CDR2: MDHEN, SYDVKM.

This clonotype was detected a few times. The chain uses TRBV7-2 and TRBJ1-3; 8 nucleotides match TRBD1. The CDR3 is made up of 19 amino acids. V was clipped by 5 bases and J by 0 bases; unmatched bases: 15. Germline V gene sequence: CDR1 SGHTA, CDR2 FQGNSA. The CDR3 region has the DNA TGTGCCAGCAGCCCACTCAATTGGGAAACAGGGGGCTCTGGAAACACCATATATTTT. As protein: CASSPLNWETGGSGNTIYF.

The chain's CDR3 is CATSQRDGSYEQYF. In DNA, the CDR3 is TGTGCCACCAGCCAACGGGACGGGTCCTACGAGCAGTACTTC. V and J are TRBV15 and TRBJ2-7; D tentatively reads TRBD1 or TRBD2 (5 bases each). Germline assignment: CDR1 LNHNV and CDR2 YYDKDF (reference sequence). V was trimmed by 5 bases and J by 1 base, leaving 12 bases between them. This CDR3 is built from 14 residues. The complete variable domain, with remaining parts taken from reference TRBV15 and TRBJ2-7, reads DAMVIQNPRYQVTQFGKPVTLSCSQTLNHNVMYWYQQKSSQAPKLLFHYYDKDFNNEADTPDNFQSRRPNTSFCFLDIRSPGLGDTAMYLCATSQRDGSYEQYFGPGTRLTVT.

This clonotype was observed at least ten times. The chain is built from TRBV14 and TRBJ1-1, with TRBD1 identical over 8 bases. CDR1 SGHDN and CDR2 FVKESK come from the germline V gene. V lost 1 base and J lost 5; bases outside the gene matches: 18. The CDR3 is made up of 19 amino acids. The CDR3 DNA is TGTGCCAGCAGCCAAGCGAATCTCCGCGACAGGGGAGTAAGGACTGAAGCTTTCTTT. Amino acids: CASSQANLRDRGVRTEAFF.

In its sample, this clonotype was seen many times. The V gene is TRBV18, the J gene TRBJ2-1; TRBD1 aligns across 8 bases. The CDR3 is made up of 14 amino acids. CDR1 is KGHSH, CDR2 LQKENI, per germline. With 6 bases clipped from V and 8 bases from J, the junction kept 9 bases outside the gene matches. The CDR3 region is CASSPDRGRDEQFF. Written as DNA, the CDR3 is TGTGCCAGCTCGCCCGACAGGGGACGGGATGAGCAGTTCTTC.

This clonotype showed up just a few times. J is TRBJ2-1 and V is TRBV11-2; 12 nucleotides match TRBD2. Germline V gene sequence: CDR1 SGHAT, CDR2 FQNNGV. Trimming removed 7 bases from V and 7 bases from J; junction bases left unmatched: 14. The CDR3 is 17 amino acids. CDR3 sequence: CASNNLAGGLPQNEQFF. Here the CDR3 DNA reads TGTGCCAGCAACAACCTAGCGGGAGGGCTTCCTCAAAATGAGCAGTTCTTC.

This clonotype has at least ten counts. The chain links TRBV4-1 to TRBJ2-7, with 8 bases matching TRBD1. The V segment lost 0 bases and the J segment 0 bases; nucleotides outside the gene matches: 4. This CDR3 has 16 amino acids. Germline V gene lookup returns CDR1 MGHRA and CDR2 YSYEKL. CDR3 in amino acids: CASSQEQGVPSYEQYF. CDR3 sequence (DNA): TGCGCCAGCAGCCAAGAACAGGGGGTGCCCTCCTACGAGCAGTACTTC.

Ten or more counts support this clonotype. This chain joins TRBV6-6 and TRBJ2-7; D not certain. Germline CDR1 is MNHNY and CDR2 is SVGAGI (reference sequence). Between the trimmed V and J ends, which lost 4 bases and 0 bases, there was a span of 13 bases. The CDR3 has 15 amino acids. CDR3 sequence reads: CASSFVGPSSYEQYF. The CDR3 DNA sequence: TGTGCCAGCAGTTTCGTGGGCCCTAGCTCCTACGAGCAGTACTTC.

This clonotype has a count of ten or more. V and J are TRBV28 and TRBJ1-1; D is perhaps TRBD1 (5 bases). CDR3 length equals 14 residues. With 7 bases removed from V and 5 bases from J, the gap between germline ends came to 17 bases. Germline V gene lookup returns CDR1 MDHEN and CDR2 SYDVKM. CDR3 protein: CASIQGDFGTEAFF. As DNA, the CDR3 is TGTGCCAGCATACAAGGGGATTTTGGGACTGAAGCTTTCTTT.

In its sample, this clonotype was seen many times. The CDR3 is CASRPSQGGDQPQHF. The CDR3, as DNA: TGTGCCAGCAGACCAAGTCAGGGCGGGGATCAGCCCCAGCATTTT. The chain uses TRBV6-2 or TRBV6-3 and TRBJ1-5, with D perhaps matching TRBD1 (5 bases). Germline V CDR1 and CDR2: MNHEY, SVGEGT. Trimming removed 6 bases from V and 5 bases from J, with 17 bases in between. The CDR3 length is 15 residues.

This clonotype was counted many times. This sequence joins TRBV4-3 and TRBJ2-1; tentatively, D is TRBD2 (5 bases). The CDR3 is 15 residues long. CDR1 is LGHNA and CDR2 is YSLEER in the germline V gene. Trimming pared 0 bases from V and 7 bases from J, leaving 13 bases between. The CDR3 DNA reads TGCGCCAGCAGCCAAGAGCACCGGGGTGCAAATGAGCAGTTCTTC. Residues: CASSQEHRGANEQFF.

The CDR3 region is CASPNRGRINEKLFF. CDR3 DNA sequence: TGTGCCAGCCCGAACAGGGGCAGGATTAATGAAAAACTGTTTTTT. This rearrangement joins TRBV7-9 to TRBJ1-4; 7 bases are shared with TRBD1. The CDR3 consists of 15 residues. Germline-derived CDR1 and CDR2 are SEHNR and FQNEAQ (reference sequence). The ends lost 8 bases at V and 4 bases at J; junction bases unmatched: 10. Complete variable domain (other parts from reference TRBV7-9 and TRBJ1-4): DTGVSQNPRHKITKRGQNVTFRCDPISEHNRLYWYRQTLGQGPEFLTYFQNEAQLEKSRLLSDRFSAERPKGSFSTLEIQRTEQGDSAMYLCASPNRGRINEKLFFGSGTQLSVL.

This clonotype was observed at least ten times. CDR3 residues: CASSLGQGSGNTIYF. CDR3 DNA: TGTGCCAGCAGCTTAGGGCAGGGCTCTGGAAACACCATATATTTT. This rearrangement joins TRBV13 to TRBJ1-3, with D perhaps matching TRBD1 (5 bases). Germline V gene sequence: CDR1 PRHDT, CDR2 FYEKMQ (reference sequence). The CDR3 contains 15 residues. The ends were cut back, 0 bases at V and 0 bases at J, with 6 bases in the middle. The full variable domain, its missing parts supplied by reference TRBV13 and TRBJ1-3, is AAGVIQSPRHLIKEKRETATLKCYPIPRHDTVYWYQQGPGQDPQFLISFYEKMQSDKGSIPDRFSAQQFSDYHSELNMSSLELGDSALYFCASSLGQGSGNTIYFGEGSWLTVV.

This clonotype was seen a single time. This sequence may be a read error, since a much larger clone differs from it by one base. This sequence joins TRBV11-1 and TRBJ2-7, with a tentative D call TRBD2 (5 bases). Per the germline V gene, CDR1 is SGHAT and CDR2 is FQDESV (reference sequence). This CDR3 is 15 amino acids long. The DNA for the CDR3 is TGTGTCAGCAGCTCCCTACTTGCGGGCACCTACGAGCAGTACTTC. Protein product: CVSSSLLAGTYEQYF.

At least ten counts were recorded for this clonotype. J is TRBJ1-1 and V is TRBV20-1; the match to TRBD1 covers 11 bases. The CDR3 spans 16 residues. The germline V gene encodes CDR1 DFQATT and CDR2 SNEGSKA (reference sequence). Trimming at V came to 0 bases and at J to 1 base, leaving 4 bases not matched to a gene. CDR3 loop: CSAREMDRGPNTEAFF. The CDR3 coding sequence is TGCAGTGCTAGAGAAATGGACAGGGGGCCGAACACTGAAGCTTTCTTT.

This clonotype was found a few times. The chain couples TRBV12-3 or TRBV12-4 to TRBJ1-2; no clear D. V was cut by 5 bases and J by 4 bases, with 5 bases left in between. CDR3 length equals 11 residues. The CDR3 coding sequence is TGTGCCAGCAGTCTCAGCTATGGCTACACCTTC. This encodes CASSLSYGYTF.

The chain is built from TRBV6-5 and TRBJ2-1, with 9 bases matching TRBD2. V lost 6 bases, J lost 14 bases, and 14 bases stayed unmatched. In germline, CDR1 is MNHEY, CDR2 SVGAGI. The CDR3 contains 14 residues. The DNA for the CDR3 is TGTGCCAGCAGCCTTAGCGGGAGTCGGCTACGGAAGTTCTTC. Translated: CASSLSGSRLRKFF.

This clonotype was counted many times. In DNA, the CDR3 is TGCAGTGCTATACCCCTCGACCGGGACTGGACCTACGAGCAGTACTTC. Amino acids: CSAIPLDRDWTYEQYF. The V and J genes are TRBV20-1 and TRBJ2-7; perhaps TRBD2 as D (6 bases). The germline V and J ends were trimmed by 4 bases and 2 bases, with 21 bases remaining between them. CDR3 length: 16 amino acids. Germline CDR1 DFQATT, CDR2 SNEGSKA (reference sequence).

This clonotype was counted at least ten times. J is TRBJ2-1 and V is TRBV28; 10 bases match TRBD2. Per germline, CDR1 MDHEN and CDR2 SYDVKM. This CDR3 contains 15 residues. The V gene end was trimmed by 9 bases and the J gene end by 1 base; junction bases not matched to a gene: 6. CDR3 nucleotide sequence: TGTGCCAGTTACTTAGCGGGAGGATCCTACAATGAGCAGTTCTTC. It translates to CASYLAGGSYNEQFF.

The chain combines TRBV30 with TRBJ1-2, with 8 bases fitting TRBD1. V lost 0 bases and J lost 7; bases outside the gene matches: 7. CDR3 size: 14 residues. CDR1 is GTSNPN, CDR2 SVGIG, per germline (reference sequence). The CDR3 loop is CAWSVHWTGSGYTF. The DNA for the CDR3 is TGTGCCTGGAGTGTACACTGGACAGGGAGTGGCTACACCTTC.